A selection of T cell receptor beta chains follows, all from one sample in a study of beta chain features in type 1 diabetes. Data came from immunoSEQ multiplex PCR; TCRdb stores just in-frame clones and leaves some out. Here the sample spans hundreds of thousands of clones, around 15% being singletons. The sample taken for sequencing was naive CD4+ T cells from blood. The receptor source for this set is a man aged 18 to 30 in good health. Each CDR3 is given with its conserved first and last residue. Each record gives: clone size, J gene, D gene, V gene, CDR3 DNA, CDR3 protein. D genes are given only for firm matches. Some rows have no size entry. The others give once, few or many, or a class for an expanded clone.

abundance: -
j_gene: TRBJ1-1
d_gene: -
v_gene: TRBV29-1
CDR3nt: TGCAGCGCCTGGGGGGTCCTGACGAACACTGAAGCTTTCTTT
CDR3aa: CSAWGVLTNTEAFF

abundance: few
j_gene: TRBJ1-4
d_gene: -
v_gene: TRBV30
CDR3nt: TGTGCCTGGAGTGTACGGGCAGGGCTTGGTGAAAAACTGTTTTTT
CDR3aa: CAWSVRAGLGEKLFF

abundance: few
j_gene: TRBJ2-5
d_gene: TRBD1
v_gene: TRBV5-4
CDR3nt: TGTGCCAGCAGACAGGGGGCTCAAGAGACCCAGTACTTC
CDR3aa: CASRQGAQETQYF

abundance: -
j_gene: TRBJ2-7
d_gene: -
v_gene: TRBV4-3
CDR3nt: TGCGCCAGCAGCCAAGCTTACAGCTCCTACGAGCAGTACTTC
CDR3aa: CASSQAYSSYEQYF

abundance: few
j_gene: TRBJ2-7
d_gene: TRBD1
v_gene: TRBV4-1
CDR3nt: TGCGCCAGCAGCGCGGGACAGGCCTACGAGCAGTACTTC
CDR3aa: CASSAGQAYEQYF

abundance: -
j_gene: TRBJ2-1
d_gene: TRBD1
v_gene: TRBV4-1
CDR3nt: TGCGCCAGCAGCCACAGGCCGGGACAGGGCTACAATGAGCAGTTCTTC
CDR3aa: CASSHRPGQGYNEQFF

abundance: few
j_gene: TRBJ1-2
d_gene: -
v_gene: TRBV2
CDR3nt: TGTGCCAGCAGTGAAACCGACAGCTATGGCTACACCTTC
CDR3aa: CASSETDSYGYTF

abundance: -
j_gene: TRBJ2-3
d_gene: -
v_gene: TRBV11-2
CDR3nt: TGTGCCAGCAGCCCTACCCGGGGCACAGATACGCAGTATTTT
CDR3aa: CASSPTRGTDTQYF

abundance: -
j_gene: TRBJ2-7
d_gene: TRBD1
v_gene: TRBV6-5
CDR3nt: TGTGCCAGCAGTTACGCGGGGACAGGGCATTACGAGCAGTACTTC
CDR3aa: CASSYAGTGHYEQYF

abundance: -
j_gene: TRBJ2-7
d_gene: -
v_gene: TRBV27
CDR3nt: TGTGCCAGCAGTCTTACACTAGGGTACGAGCAGTACTTC
CDR3aa: CASSLTLGYEQYF

abundance: -
j_gene: TRBJ2-1
d_gene: -
v_gene: TRBV11-3
CDR3nt: TGTGCCAGCAGCTTAGGGGGCAGCGTCTATGAGCAGTTCTTC
CDR3aa: CASSLGGSVYEQFF

abundance: -
j_gene: TRBJ2-5
d_gene: -
v_gene: TRBV1
CDR3nt: TGCACCCCCCAGGGCGGGAGGGAAGGGGAGACCCAGTACTTC
CDR3aa: CTPQGGREGETQYF

abundance: -
j_gene: TRBJ1-2
d_gene: TRBD1
v_gene: TRBV4-3
CDR3nt: TGCGCCAGCAGCCGCTTGGGACAGTGGTATGGCTACACCTTC
CDR3aa: CASSRLGQWYGYTF

abundance: -
j_gene: TRBJ2-1
d_gene: TRBD2
v_gene: TRBV19
CDR3nt: TGTGCCAGTAGTATAGAGGGGACTAGCGGCCAGGATGAGCAGTTCTTC
CDR3aa: CASSIEGTSGQDEQFF

abundance: -
j_gene: TRBJ1-5
d_gene: -
v_gene: TRBV18
CDR3nt: TGTGCCAGCTCACCTGGGACGCCGAACCATCAGCCCCAGCATTTT
CDR3aa: CASSPGTPNHQPQHF

abundance: few
j_gene: TRBJ2-1
d_gene: -
v_gene: TRBV7-6
CDR3nt: TGTGCCAGCAGCTCCTATAAGCAGGATGAGCAGTTCTTC
CDR3aa: CASSSYKQDEQFF

abundance: -
j_gene: TRBJ2-7
d_gene: -
v_gene: TRBV5-1
CDR3nt: TGCGCCAGCAGCTTATGGGGTCGAGCGGACAACTACGAGCAGTACTTC
CDR3aa: CASSLWGRADNYEQYF

abundance: few
j_gene: TRBJ1-5
d_gene: -
v_gene: TRBV7-9
CDR3nt: TGTGCCAGCAGCCCGGGGAGCCTATACAATCAGCCCCAGCATTTT
CDR3aa: CASSPGSLYNQPQHF

abundance: -
j_gene: TRBJ2-7
d_gene: TRBD1
v_gene: TRBV5-4
CDR3nt: TGTGCCAGCAGCTACGGGACAGGGAACTCCTACGAGCAGTACTTC
CDR3aa: CASSYGTGNSYEQYF

abundance: -
j_gene: TRBJ1-5
d_gene: -
v_gene: TRBV4-1
CDR3nt: TGCGCCAGCAGCCAAGAATCGGGGGATGGATTGCATTTT
CDR3aa: CASSQESGDGLHF

abundance: -
j_gene: TRBJ2-5
d_gene: -
v_gene: TRBV29-1
CDR3nt: TGCAGCGTTCTGTTACAGGAGACCCAGTACTTC
CDR3aa: CSVLLQETQYF

abundance: -
j_gene: TRBJ1-5
d_gene: -
v_gene: TRBV7-9
CDR3nt: TGTGCCAGCAGCTTAGAGGTTTGGGACGGTAATCAGCCCCAGCATTTT
CDR3aa: CASSLEVWDGNQPQHF

abundance: -
j_gene: TRBJ2-5
d_gene: -
v_gene: TRBV7-8
CDR3nt: TGTGCCAGCAGCCGCCAGGGTCCTTACCTTCAAGAGACCCAGTACTTC
CDR3aa: CASSRQGPYLQETQYF

abundance: -
j_gene: TRBJ1-1
d_gene: -
v_gene: TRBV7-3
CDR3nt: TGTGCCAGCAGCCCCCAGGGGCTGAACACTGAAGCTTTCTTT
CDR3aa: CASSPQGLNTEAFF

abundance: -
j_gene: TRBJ2-1
d_gene: TRBD1
v_gene: TRBV5-1
CDR3nt: TGCGCCAGCAGCCCCCGGACAGGGGCGATTCTATTATCCTACAATGAGCAGTTCTTC
CDR3aa: CASSPRTGAILLSYNEQFF

abundance: -
j_gene: TRBJ2-3
d_gene: -
v_gene: TRBV7-6
CDR3nt: TGTGCCAGCAGCTTAGAGGGGCGCGGGCCCACAGATACGCAGTATTTT
CDR3aa: CASSLEGRGPTDTQYF

abundance: -
j_gene: TRBJ1-1
d_gene: -
v_gene: TRBV7-9
CDR3nt: TGTGCCAGCAGCTTCCGGGACGTCTTTTTGGCTTTCTTT
CDR3aa: CASSFRDVFLAFF

abundance: -
j_gene: TRBJ2-2
d_gene: -
v_gene: TRBV28
CDR3nt: TGTGCCAGCAGTCCTTTGGGCCGGGGGCAGTCGAACACCGGGGAGCTGTTTTTT
CDR3aa: CASSPLGRGQSNTGELFF

abundance: -
j_gene: TRBJ2-1
d_gene: TRBD2
v_gene: TRBV2
CDR3nt: TGTGCCAGCAGTGGTGGGACTAGCCAATACAATGAGCAGTTCTTC
CDR3aa: CASSGGTSQYNEQFF

abundance: few
j_gene: TRBJ1-1
d_gene: -
v_gene: TRBV5-6
CDR3nt: TGTGCCAGCAGTACCGGGACTAAGGCTTTCTTT
CDR3aa: CASSTGTKAFF

abundance: few
j_gene: TRBJ2-7
d_gene: -
v_gene: TRBV30
CDR3nt: TGTGCCTCCGCCCTGGGGGGGGCCCACGAGCAGTACTTC
CDR3aa: CASALGGAHEQYF

abundance: few
j_gene: TRBJ2-7
d_gene: -
v_gene: TRBV28
CDR3nt: -
CDR3aa: CASSSSGQGSYEQYF

abundance: few
j_gene: TRBJ2-7
d_gene: TRBD2
v_gene: TRBV4-3
CDR3nt: TGCGCCAGCAGCCAAGATCTGACTAGCGGGGCCCCTAACTACTACGAGCAGTACTTC
CDR3aa: CASSQDLTSGAPNYYEQYF

abundance: few
j_gene: TRBJ2-2
d_gene: TRBD2
v_gene: TRBV25-1
CDR3nt: TGTGCCAGCAGCCTTCTAGCGGGAAGCCTCACCGGGGAGCTGTTTTTT
CDR3aa: CASSLLAGSLTGELFF

abundance: few
j_gene: TRBJ2-2
d_gene: TRBD2
v_gene: TRBV5-1
CDR3nt: TGCGCCAGCAGCCCTCGACTAGCGGGGGAAAACACCGGGGAGCTGTTTTTT
CDR3aa: CASSPRLAGENTGELFF

abundance: few
j_gene: TRBJ1-4
d_gene: -
v_gene: TRBV4-2
CDR3nt: TGTGCCAGCAGCCAAAGATCAGGGGCAACTAATGAAAAACTGTTTTTT
CDR3aa: CASSQRSGATNEKLFF

abundance: few
j_gene: TRBJ2-1
d_gene: -
v_gene: TRBV5-1
CDR3nt: TGCGCCAGCATCCCCACCGGAGGGGGCCTCTACAATGAGCAGTTCTTC
CDR3aa: CASIPTGGGLYNEQFF

abundance: -
j_gene: TRBJ2-1
d_gene: TRBD2
v_gene: TRBV6-4
CDR3nt: TGTGCCAGCAATCAAGCGGGAGGGCCAAACAATGAGCAGTTCTTC
CDR3aa: CASNQAGGPNNEQFF

abundance: few
j_gene: TRBJ1-1
d_gene: TRBD1
v_gene: TRBV5-4
CDR3nt: TGTGCCAGCAGCTCCCGGACAGGGATGAACACTGAAGCTTTCTTT
CDR3aa: CASSSRTGMNTEAFF

abundance: -
j_gene: TRBJ2-1
d_gene: -
v_gene: TRBV7-2
CDR3nt: TGTGCCAGCAGCTCTCCTAGTAATGAGCAGTTCTTC
CDR3aa: CASSSPSNEQFF

abundance: few
j_gene: TRBJ2-7
d_gene: -
v_gene: TRBV9
CDR3nt: TGTGCCAGCAGCCCTGGGGTTGACAGGGCGGGGAGCGAGCAGTACTTC
CDR3aa: CASSPGVDRAGSEQYF

abundance: -
j_gene: TRBJ2-3
d_gene: TRBD2
v_gene: TRBV28
CDR3nt: TGTGCCAGCAGTTTACCCCTCGGGCGGGAGGACACAGATACGCAGTATTTT
CDR3aa: CASSLPLGREDTDTQYF

abundance: few
j_gene: TRBJ2-7
d_gene: -
v_gene: TRBV19
CDR3nt: TGTGCCAGTAGTATACAGGGTCCCTACGAGCAGTACTTC
CDR3aa: CASSIQGPYEQYF

abundance: -
j_gene: TRBJ1-4
d_gene: -
v_gene: TRBV25-1
CDR3nt: TGTGCCAGCAGTGAAAGGGCAACTAATGAAAAACTGTTTTTT
CDR3aa: CASSERATNEKLFF

abundance: -
j_gene: TRBJ1-2
d_gene: -
v_gene: TRBV9
CDR3nt: TGTGCCAGCAGCGTAGGGGTTAAGTTCTATGGCTACACCTTC
CDR3aa: CASSVGVKFYGYTF

abundance: -
j_gene: TRBJ2-7
d_gene: -
v_gene: TRBV15
CDR3nt: TGTGCCACCAGCAGAGATCCCGGACAGCCCTACGAGCAGTACTTC
CDR3aa: CATSRDPGQPYEQYF